The clone carrying this TCR beta chain was counted only a few times. Its antigen remains unidentified. This sample is part of a study of blood T cells in healthy people across ages. Study conclusions and caveats: Across samples, TCR beta diversity tracked strongly with naive T cell percentage. While age rose, TCR beta diversity per million T cells dropped in a roughly linear way.

Isolation per sample recovered at least 6 million PBMCs. With a J-beta primer mix and a sample-barcoded 5' primer, a second PCR ran about 7 to 12 cycles. TCRdb processed the 5' RACE reads anew with MiXCR; each CDR3 protein has one entry. The sample contains hundreds of thousands of distinct CDR3 sequences, about 25% of which appear only once. This clonotype was sampled from a woman in her 70s in good health. Material: blood.

CDR3 region: CASSEFSGSQETQYF. The CDR3 bases are TGTGCCAGCAGTGAGTTCTCTGGCAGTCAAGAGACCCAGTACTTC. The rearrangement joins TRBV7-3 to TRBJ2-5, with unresolved D. The CDR3 totals 15 residues. V dropped 6 bases and J dropped 2 bases, with 16 bases sitting between them. Germline V lookup: CDR1 SGHTA, CDR2 FQGTGA.